This T cell receptor (beta chain) was documented in a study of CD8 T cells in Susac syndrome. The RNA input was roughly 0.45 to 1 ug, and it was reverse transcribed with random hexamers. TCRdb re-called the immunoSEQ multiplex PCR reads through MiXCR, storing one row per CDR3 protein. This sample has approximately 270,000 distinct CDR3 sequences; around 95% occur once, and the top ten carry 0.06% to 0.08%. Germline CDR1 is SNHLY and CDR2 is FYNNEI. V dropped 6 bases and J dropped 4 bases, with 12 bases sitting between them. The CDR3 has 13 residues. This TCR derives from a human donor with multiple sclerosis. Specimen: CD4+ T cells from PBMCs. The chain carries TRBV2 and TRBJ1-1; possible D gene TRBD1, 6 bases. The chain's CDR3 is CASSPDRSTEAFF. The CDR3 coding sequence is TGTGCCAGCAGCCCTGACAGGAGCACTGAAGCTTTCTTT.